This TCR beta chain was sequenced during a study of cytomegalovirus exposure and HLA in healthy donors. General study findings and limits: In vitro assays verified that a few CMV-associated chains recognized CMV antigens specifically.

Method: immunoSEQ multiplex PCR; TCRdb's copy keeps in-frame clones and lacks some. The sample yields roughly 250,000 clones, around 90% seen once. With regard to this clone: Antigen unknown.

This CDR3 has 15 residues. CDR1 and CDR2 (germline): SGHTA, FQGNSA. Sequenced material: PBMCs. The chain links TRBV7-2 to TRBJ1-2, with a possible D match to TRBD1 (6 bases). The sequence was collected from a woman between 18 and 29 years old in good health and CMV-seronegative. CDR3 bases: TGTGCAAAGCTTAGTTCAACAAGGGGGATCTATGGCTACACCTTC. Its protein is CAKLSSTRGIYGYTF.